The rows below give T cell receptor beta chains drawn from one sample of a study of blood T cell repertoires in COVID-19. Here immunoSEQ multiplex PCR was the method, and the copy in TCRdb shows in-frame clones only, minus some. The sample includes roughly 50,000 clones, 84% of them seen just once. Sequenced material: peripheral blood. These receptors were taken from a man aged 50-60 years with acute or convalescent COVID-19. Both conserved end residues are part of each CDR3.

v_call | cdr3_aa
TRBV2 | CASSPTTEAFF
TRBV5-1 | CASSGGLAGGQETQYF
TRBV2 | CASKRDRGKNIQYF
TRBV18 | CASSPVAGGPLTKNIQYF
TRBV13 | CASSGPSGGVLGDTQYF
TRBV5-1 | CASSSGQGSSYNEQFF
TRBV5-4 | CASSGEGNSGANVLTF
TRBV7-9 | CASSPGLASYEQYF
TRBV12-3/TRBV12-4 | CASSLGGLGYTF
TRBV19 | CARALARGNQPQHF
TRBV4-2 | CASSQGVNTEAFF
TRBV5-6 | CASSLLYSSYEQYF
TRBV5-8 | CASSPDTSSYNEQFF
TRBV30 | CAWATGFANTEAFF
TRBV19 | CASSIRREGNGELFF
TRBV6-5 | CASSYLGVEQFF
TRBV5-4 | CASSHDGAGLPTEAFF
TRBV5-1 | CASRQTGGGNEQFF
TRBV19 | CASSIGTGLGETQYF
TRBV9 | CASSTTGVANEKLFF
TRBV29-1 | CSVGQSSYNEQFF
TRBV5-4 | CASSSPAGSEAFF
TRBV11-2 | CASSFPWGGGRLDTQYF
TRBV11-2 | CASSLDGELNTGELFF
TRBV30 | CAWSVSTTNEKLFF
TRBV28 | CASSPRLAGATGELFF
TRBV11-1 | CASSTWTELPKEQYF
TRBV12-3/TRBV12-4 | CASSLRDKAFF